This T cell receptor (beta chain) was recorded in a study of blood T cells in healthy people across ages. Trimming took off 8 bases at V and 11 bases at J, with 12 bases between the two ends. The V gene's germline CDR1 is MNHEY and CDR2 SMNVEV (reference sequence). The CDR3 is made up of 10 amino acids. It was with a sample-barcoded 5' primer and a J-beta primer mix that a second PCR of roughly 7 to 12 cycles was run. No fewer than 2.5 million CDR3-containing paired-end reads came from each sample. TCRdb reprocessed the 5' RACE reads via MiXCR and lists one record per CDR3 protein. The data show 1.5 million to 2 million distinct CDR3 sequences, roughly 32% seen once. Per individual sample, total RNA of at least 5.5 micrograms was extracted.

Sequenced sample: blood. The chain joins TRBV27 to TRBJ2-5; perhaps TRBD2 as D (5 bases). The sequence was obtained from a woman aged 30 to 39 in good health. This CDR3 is CASPNWEQYF. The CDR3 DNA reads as TGTGCCAGCCCCAATTGGGAGCAGTACTTC.